Each of the 9 T cell receptor beta chains below was sequenced from the same sample in a study of T cells after yellow fever vaccination. TCRdb re-called the 5' RACE reads through MiXCR, storing one row per CDR3 protein. The sample has 200,000 to 250,000 distinct CDR3 sequences, 6.9% seen once. Sample: CD4+ T cells sorted from PBMCs, taken 15 days after the yellow fever booster vaccination. The receptors here all came from a young man who received the YFV17D yellow fever vaccine.

This clonotype showed up just a few times. The gene calls are TRBV15 and TRBJ2-1; TRBD2 agrees at 8 bases. The CDR3 runs 16 residues. Germline assignment: CDR1 LNHNV and CDR2 YYDKDF (reference sequence). With 4 bases clipped from V and 4 bases from J, the junction kept 9 bases outside the gene matches. CDR3 coding DNA: TGTGCCACCAGCAAACCGGGACTAGGAATTTACAATGAGCAGTTCTTC. Amino acid sequence: CATSKPGLGIYNEQFF.

This chain links TRBV20-1 with TRBJ1-1; D is perhaps TRBD1 (5 bases). V was cut by 2 bases and J by 10 bases, with 11 bases left in between. Per germline, CDR1 DFQATT and CDR2 SNEGSKA (reference sequence). This CDR3 is 11 amino acids long. The CDR3 reads CSARKGIGAFF. CDR3 nucleotide sequence: TGCAGTGCTAGAAAGGGGATAGGAGCTTTCTTT.

The V and J genes are TRBV27 and TRBJ2-7, with 8 bases aligning to TRBD1. V lost 3 bases, J lost 1 base, and 8 bases stayed unmatched. Germline lookup yields CDR1 MNHEY and CDR2 SMNVEV (reference sequence). This CDR3 has 16 amino acids. The DNA for the CDR3 is TGTGCCAGCAGTTTTAATTTCGGGACAGGTTCCTACGAGCAGTACTTC. Its protein product is CASSFNFGTGSYEQYF.

The rearrangement joins TRBV5-6 to TRBJ2-7; D uncertain. The V and J ends lost 0 bases and 6 bases respectively, with 16 bases between them. The CDR3 is 15 amino acids. Germline CDR1 is SGHDT and CDR2 is YYEEEE. CDR3 protein: CASSLEVGSFREQYF. CDR3 in DNA: TGTGCCAGCAGCTTGGAGGTGGGGTCATTTCGCGAGCAGTACTTC.

The chain combines TRBV20-1 with TRBJ1-1; possibly TRBD1 for D (6 bases). Germline V gene sequence: CDR1 DFQATT, CDR2 SNEGSKA (reference sequence). The CDR3 runs to 15 residues. V was shortened by 1 base and J by 5 bases, with 17 bases between the two germline ends. The CDR3, as DNA: TGCAGTGCTAGAGCGGGGGGCAATACTGAGACTGAAGCTTTCTTT. Translating gives CSARAGGNTETEAFF.

This chain connects TRBV20-1 to TRBJ2-3; D is uncertain. V was clipped by 7 bases and J by 1 base, with 9 bases between them. The CDR3 runs 12 residues. CDR1 is DFQATT, CDR2 SNEGSKA, per germline (reference sequence). CDR3 sequence (DNA): TGCAGTGAGGGCGGCCGCACAGATACGCAGTATTTT. Translating gives CSEGGRTDTQYF.

The V call is TRBV29-1, the J call TRBJ1-4; TRBD1 might be the D (5 bases). This CDR3 spans 18 amino acids. With 0 bases removed from V and 7 bases from J, the gap between germline ends came to 24 bases. CDR1 and CDR2 (germline): SQVTM, ANQGSEA. The CDR3 reads CSVEEEVFGAGRGEKLFF. The CDR3 DNA is TGCAGCGTTGAAGAAGAAGTATTTGGAGCAGGGAGGGGTGAAAAACTGTTTTTT.

This clonotype has ten or more counts. The gene calls are TRBV27 and TRBJ2-7; the D gene is possibly TRBD1 (6 bases). This CDR3 has 14 residues. Germline V gene lookup returns CDR1 MNHEY and CDR2 SMNVEV (reference sequence). Trimming took off 6 bases at V and 6 bases at J, with 18 bases between the two ends. This CDR3 reads CASRIDGQRLEQYF. CDR3 nucleotides: TGTGCCAGCAGAATCGATGGACAGCGGCTCGAGCAGTACTTC.

There are many counts of this clonotype. The rearrangement links TRBV10-1 to TRBJ2-7, with 8 bases lining up with TRBD1. V trimming: 3 bases; J trimming: 4 bases; junction bases outside the gene matches: 5. The germline CDR1 and CDR2 sequences are WNHNN and SYGVQD (reference sequence). This CDR3 is 14 amino acids long. The CDR3 DNA reads as TGCGCCAGCAGTGATGGCAGGGGGCCGTACGAGCAGTACTTC. Translated: CASSDGRGPYEQYF.